These 9 T cell receptor beta chains were sequenced from one sample in a study of blood T cell repertoires in COVID-19. The assay was immunoSEQ multiplex PCR, and TCRdb's table has in-frame clones only and misses some. The sample consists of approximately 77,000 clones, roughly 90% of them appearing once. The material sequenced was peripheral blood. The receptors originated from a middle-aged man with active COVID-19.

This chain connects TRBV3-1 (or the pseudogene TRBV3-2) to TRBJ2-7; 9 nucleotides line up with TRBD2. The J segment lost 6 bases and the V segment lost 3 bases, leaving 9 bases of the junction unmatched. The CDR3 spans 15 residues. Germline V gene data show CDR1 as LGHDT and CDR2 as YNNKEL (reference sequence). The CDR3 sequence: CASSHKVAGVSEQYF. The CDR3 nucleotides read TGTGCCAGCAGCCACAAAGTAGCGGGGGTAAGCGAGCAGTACTTC.

V usage is TRBV7-6 and J usage is TRBJ1-1; a possible D gene is TRBD1 (5 bases). Germline loops: CDR1 SGHVS, CDR2 FNYEAQ. The CDR3 length is 13 residues. Trimming stripped 3 bases from V and 1 base from J, with 6 bases between. The CDR3 protein is CASSFTGNTEAFF. The CDR3 DNA sequence: TGTGCCAGCAGCTTCACAGGGAACACTGAAGCTTTCTTT.

V is TRBV19 and J is TRBJ2-1; 7 bases agree with TRBD2. Germline CDR1 LNHDA, CDR2 SQIVND (reference sequence). The length of the CDR3 is 15 residues. V was pared by 2 bases and J by 2 bases, with 3 bases of the junction left unmatched. The CDR3 DNA is TGTGCCAGTAGTATATCTAGCGGCACCTACAATGAGCAGTTCTTC. It is translated as CASSISSGTYNEQFF.

The rearrangement links TRBV6-2 or TRBV6-3 to TRBJ2-2, with 7 nucleotides matching TRBD1. The CDR3 runs 14 residues. With 5 bases clipped from V and 3 bases from J, the junction kept 3 bases outside the gene matches. Germline V gene lookup returns CDR1 MNHEY and CDR2 SVGEGT. CDR3 nucleotide sequence: TGTGCCAGCAGTCCCGGGACAGACACCGGGGAGCTGTTTTTT. It specifies CASSPGTDTGELFF.

The J gene is TRBJ1-5, the V gene TRBV27; a possible D gene is TRBD1 (5 bases). The CDR3 runs 15 residues. The V gene lost 4 bases and the J gene lost 2 bases, with 12 bases spanning the gap. The germline gives CDR1 MNHEY, CDR2 SMNVEV (reference sequence). The CDR3, as DNA: TGTGCCAGCAGTTCTTTGGACACCCGCAATCAGCCCCAGCATTTT. Protein sequence: CASSSLDTRNQPQHF.

Here the CDR3 DNA reads TGTGCCAGCAGCCTCGGGACAGGAAGCGGTGCGCTCCACTTT. Translation: CASSLGTGSGALHF. The V and J genes are TRBV28 and TRBJ1-6; 8 positions agree with TRBD1. Germline assignment: CDR1 MDHEN and CDR2 SYDVKM. CDR3 size: 14 residues. The junction had 14 bases not matched to a gene; V was cut back by 6 bases and J by 16 bases.

The J gene is TRBJ2-1, the V gene TRBV2; no clear D. Between the trimmed V and J ends, which lost 2 bases and 3 bases, there was a span of 8 bases. The CDR3 has 14 amino acids. Germline CDR1 and CDR2: SNHLY and FYNNEI. CDR3 DNA: TGTGCCAGCAGTGAATGGCTCCTCTACAATGAGCAGTTCTTC. Amino acid sequence: CASSEWLLYNEQFF.

V usage is TRBV2 and J usage is TRBJ1-5; TRBD1 is a possible D gene (6 bases). CDR1 is SNHLY, CDR2 FYNNEI, per germline. Trimming took 6 bases from V and 8 from J, leaving 20 bases between them. The CDR3 is 15 amino acids. The CDR3 spells CASRRDIAGIEPQHF. CDR3 sequence (DNA): TGTGCCAGCAGACGGGACATCGCCGGTATTGAGCCCCAGCATTTT.

This sequence joins TRBV27 and TRBJ2-7; 12 bases are a match to TRBD2. Trimming cost V 6 bases and J 7 bases; bases outside gene matches: 7. The germline CDR1 and CDR2 sequences are MNHEY and SMNVEV (reference sequence). CDR3 size: 14 residues. The CDR3 here is CASRGGTSGLEQYF. In DNA, the CDR3 is TGTGCCAGCAGGGGTGGGACTAGCGGGCTGGAGCAGTACTTC.